The 20 T cell receptor beta chains presented below share a single source sample, sequenced in a study of identical twins. TCRdb re-analysed the 5' RACE reads in MiXCR, keeping a single row per CDR3 protein. The table includes 500,000 to 550,000 distinct CDR3 sequences, about 20% detected once. These same data were also listed under a study on T cells expressing NK-cell markers.

What was sequenced was CD4+ T cells sorted from blood. These receptors originate from a woman between 18 and 29 years old in good health.

This clonotype was picked up a small number of times. The chain links TRBV20-1 to TRBJ2-7; D is unclear. The CDR3 has 10 residues. Germline V gene sequence: CDR1 DFQATT, CDR2 SNEGSKA (reference sequence). Trimming stripped 6 bases from V and 7 bases from J, with 10 bases between. The CDR3 nucleotides are TGCAGTGCCTATGAAGGGGAGCAGTACTTC. Translating gives CSAYEGEQYF.

This clonotype has only a few counts. The chain combines TRBV5-5 with TRBJ2-5; no definite D call. V was cut by 4 bases and J by 4 bases, with 11 bases left in between. The CDR3 consists of 13 residues. Germline CDR1 is SGHKS and CDR2 is YYEKEE (reference sequence). The CDR3: CASSPWTRETQYF. CDR3 in DNA: TGTGCCAGCAGCCCGTGGACCCGAGAGACCCAGTACTTC. The full variable domain, completed using reference TRBV5-5 and TRBJ2-5, is DAGVTQSPTHLIKTRGQQVTLRCSPISGHKSVSWYQQVLGQGPQFIFQYYEKEERGRGNFPDRFSARQFPNYSSELNVNALLLGDSALYLCASSPWTRETQYFGPGTRLLVL.

This clonotype showed up just a few times. The V gene is TRBV4-2, the J gene TRBJ2-3; 9 nucleotides line up with TRBD1. Trimming removed 3 bases from V and 4 bases from J; junction bases left unmatched: 5. CDR1 LGHNA and CDR2 YNFKEQ come from the germline V gene. The CDR3 consists of 15 residues. CDR3 amino acids: CASSHPGQGADTQYF. The DNA of the CDR3 is TGTGCCAGCAGCCACCCGGGACAGGGCGCAGATACGCAGTATTTT.

In this sample, this clonotype turned up a few times. The chain uses TRBV5-1 and TRBJ2-5; 7 bases align to TRBD1. V lost 3 bases, J lost 5 bases, and 13 bases stayed unmatched. Germline CDR1 SGHRS, CDR2 YFSETQ. This CDR3 is 16 amino acids long. CDR3 DNA: TGCGCCAGCAGCTCACAGGGGATGGGTGCGGATGAGACCCAGTACTTC. The encoded protein is CASSSQGMGADETQYF.

In its sample, this clonotype was seen a few times. CDR3 protein: CSARGIGYQETQYF. The CDR3 bases are TGCAGTGCTAGAGGGATCGGTTACCAAGAGACCCAGTACTTC. The genes are TRBV20-1 and TRBJ2-5, with D unresolved. Between the trimmed V and J ends, which lost 1 base and 0 bases, there was a span of 9 bases. Germline V lookup: CDR1 DFQATT, CDR2 SNEGSKA (reference sequence). This CDR3 has 14 residues.

The chain has TRBV6-1 and TRBJ2-7; TRBD2 agrees at 13 bases. The V segment lost 7 bases and the J segment 2 bases; nucleotides outside the gene matches: 8. The germline V gene has CDR1 MNHNS and CDR2 SASEGT. This CDR3 contains 16 residues. The CDR3 DNA sequence: TGTGCCAGCAATCCGAAGGGACTAGCGGGAACCTACGAGCAGTACTTC. Amino acids: CASNPKGLAGTYEQYF.

V is TRBV9 and J is TRBJ2-5; 11 positions match TRBD2. The CDR3 consists of 16 residues. V gave up 1 base and J gave up 3 bases; unmatched junction bases: 5. The germline CDR1 and CDR2 sequences are SGDLS and YYNGEE. The CDR3 sequence is CASSVYGTSGKETQYF. The DNA for the CDR3 is TGTGCCAGCAGCGTATACGGGACTAGCGGAAAAGAGACCCAGTACTTC.

This clonotype was picked up a small number of times. The rearrangement links TRBV29-1 to TRBJ1-1, with no clear D. Trimming cost V 7 bases and J 1 base, with 10 bases left between them. The CDR3 is made up of 12 amino acids. Germline-derived CDR1 and CDR2 are SQVTM and ANQGSEA. The DNA for the CDR3 is TGCAGCGGAGTCAGGAAGAACACTGAAGCTTTCTTT. Protein sequence: CSGVRKNTEAFF.

This clonotype was detected only a few times. The CDR3 is CASSENSYGYTF. CDR3 DNA sequence: TGTGCCAGCAGTGAGAACTCCTATGGCTACACCTTC. This rearrangement joins TRBV25-1 to TRBJ1-2; unclear D gene. The V gene lost 3 bases and the J gene lost 4 bases, with 6 bases spanning the gap. This CDR3 comprises 12 residues. Germline V gene data show CDR1 as MGHDK and CDR2 as SYGVNS.

Only a few counts were recorded for this clonotype. This chain connects TRBV12-3 or TRBV12-4 to TRBJ2-2, with D possibly being TRBD1 or TRBD2 (5 bases each). CDR3 size: 15 residues. Trimming stripped 7 bases from V and 0 bases from J, with 12 bases between. The DNA of the CDR3 is TGTGCCAGCACCCGGGGCGCCCCGAACACCGGGGAGCTGTTTTTT. Translation: CASTRGAPNTGELFF.

The chain combines TRBV11-3 with TRBJ2-3; unclear D gene. Trimming took 3 bases from V and 2 from J, leaving 6 bases between them. In germline, CDR1 is SGHNT, CDR2 YENEEA. This CDR3 has 13 amino acids. The CDR3 loop is CASSLANTDTQYF. The DNA of the CDR3 is TGTGCCAGCAGCTTGGCAAACACAGATACGCAGTATTTT.

There are many counts of this clonotype. Here the CDR3 DNA reads TGCAGTGCTGAGGGCTTAATAGCGGGAGAGGAAGATACGCAGTATTTT. Translating gives CSAEGLIAGEEDTQYF. J is TRBJ2-3 and V is TRBV20-1; TRBD2 matches 9 bases. The CDR3 loop spans 16 amino acids. The V gene end was trimmed by 5 bases and the J gene end by 5 bases; junction bases not matched to a gene: 14. Germline V gene lookup returns CDR1 DFQATT and CDR2 SNEGSKA (reference sequence).

This clonotype has a count of ten or more. The CDR3 DNA is TGTGCCAGCAGTTCACAGGGGGCTTGGACTGAAGCTTTCTTT. This codes for CASSSQGAWTEAFF. This chain links TRBV12-3 or TRBV12-4 with TRBJ1-1; 9 bases map to TRBD1. Unmatched junction bases numbered 5, after V lost 4 bases and J lost 5 bases. The CDR3 is 14 amino acids.

This clonotype has at least ten counts. The rearrangement uses TRBV2 and TRBJ2-5; possibly TRBD1 or TRBD2 for D (7 bases each). Germline V gene data show CDR1 as SNHLY and CDR2 as FYNNEI. The CDR3 loop spans 12 amino acids. Trimming left V 8 bases short and J 5 bases short, with 12 bases between. CDR3 loop: CASHQGGETQYF. The CDR3 nucleotides read TGTGCCAGCCATCAGGGGGGGGAGACCCAGTACTTC.

The chain uses TRBV7-9 and TRBJ1-1; D gene uncertain. Trimming removed 5 bases from V and 1 base from J, with 8 bases in between. The V gene's germline CDR1 is SEHNR and CDR2 FQNEAQ (reference sequence). This CDR3 comprises 13 residues. The CDR3, as DNA: TGTGCCAGCAGCCGCCTGTGGAACACTGAAGCTTTCTTT. Amino acid sequence: CASSRLWNTEAFF. The full variable domain, in which reference TRBV7-9 and TRBJ1-1 provide the parts outside the CDR3, is DTGVSQNPRHKITKRGQNVTFRCDPISEHNRLYWYRQTLGQGPEFLTYFQNEAQLEKSRLLSDRFSAERPKGSFSTLEIQRTEQGDSAMYLCASSRLWNTEAFFGQGTRLTVV.

The chain recombines TRBV7-9 with TRBJ1-1, with TRBD1 matching over 7 bases. CDR3 length equals 16 residues. Unmatched junction bases numbered 4, after V lost 0 bases and J lost 0 bases. Germline V CDR1 and CDR2: SEHNR, FQNEAQ (reference sequence). In DNA form, the CDR3 reads TGTGCCAGCAGCTTAGCGAAGGACAGGATGAACACTGAAGCTTTCTTT. Amino acid sequence: CASSLAKDRMNTEAFF.

This clonotype has ten or more counts. V gene TRBV5-1 combines with J gene TRBJ1-5; tentative D call: TRBD1 (5 bases). Germline V gene lookup returns CDR1 SGHRS and CDR2 YFSETQ. Trimming pared 3 bases from V and 7 bases from J, leaving 11 bases between. This CDR3 region has 13 residues. CDR3 in DNA: TGCGCCAGCAGCTACGGAGGGGAGCAGCCCCAGCATTTT. This encodes CASSYGGEQPQHF. The full variable domain, its missing parts supplied by reference TRBV5-1 and TRBJ1-5, is KAGVTQTPRYLIKTRGQQVTLSCSPISGHRSVSWYQQTPGQGLQFLFEYFSETQRNKGNFPGRFSGRQFSNSRSEMNVSTLELGDSALYLCASSYGGEQPQHFGDGTRLSIL.

The chain couples TRBV3-1 to TRBJ1-6, with D tentatively TRBD1 (5 bases). Trimming removed 4 bases at V and 9 bases at J, with 13 bases between. CDR1 and CDR2 from the germline V gene are LGHDT and YNNKEL (reference sequence). The length of the CDR3 is 14 residues. This chain's CDR3 is CASSRTVGGSPLHF. CDR3 DNA sequence: TGTGCCAGCAGCCGGACGGTCGGGGGTTCACCCCTCCACTTT.

This clonotype has just a few counts. The chain employs TRBV29-1 and TRBJ1-3, with a possible D match to TRBD1 (5 bases). The germline V and J ends were trimmed by 2 bases and 4 bases, with 9 bases remaining between them. CDR3 size: 13 residues. Germline-derived CDR1 and CDR2 are SQVTM and ANQGSEA. CDR3 region: CSVESGLGNTIYF. CDR3 DNA sequence: TGCAGCGTTGAATCAGGGTTGGGAAACACCATATATTTT.

The gene calls are TRBV5-1 and TRBJ2-7; D unclear. The CDR3 is 15 amino acids. Per germline, CDR1 SGHRS and CDR2 YFSETQ. The ends were cut back, 1 base at V and 0 bases at J, with 11 bases in the middle. The CDR3 loop is CASSLQRVFSYEQYF. CDR3 nucleotide sequence: TGCGCCAGCAGCTTGCAAAGGGTCTTCTCCTACGAGCAGTACTTC.